This T cell receptor (beta chain) is from a study of blood T cell repertoires in COVID-19. Looking at the study overall: The analysed material was cDNA or gDNA that came from T cells, B-cell-depleted T cells, or PBMCs.

V was pared by 5 bases and J by 1 base, with 8 bases between. This CDR3 is built from 13 residues. The germline V gene encodes CDR1 SEHNR and CDR2 FQNEAQ (reference sequence). In the authors' methods: The assay estimated nucleated cells by amplifying reference gene primers. Data came from immunoSEQ multiplex PCR; TCRdb stores just in-frame clones and leaves some out. D and trimming come from the DNA, and the V and J calls and clone size come from that table. The profile shows some 270,000 clones, approximately 90% of them singletons. Sequencing input: peripheral blood. This chain joins TRBV7-9 and TRBJ1-1; D call uncertain. The TCR sequence derives from a man aged 25-45 years with acute or convalescent COVID-19. The CDR3 coding sequence is TGTGCCAGCAGCCAAACACCGAACACTGAAGCTTTCTTT. It translates to CASSQTPNTEAFF.